Below are 20 T cell receptor beta chains sequenced from a single sample in a study of beta chain features in type 1 diabetes. The sequenced template was cDNA made from the entire isolated RNA. The protocol was immunoSEQ multiplex PCR, while the TCRdb copy is restricted to in-frame clones and leaves out a portion. The sample has around 300,000 clones; approximately 8.1% are singletons. The sequenced sample was central memory CD4+ T cells from blood. Receptors were obtained from a young woman in good health.

CDR3 sequence: CASSLEGGDIQYF. DNA for the CDR3: TGTGCCAGCAGCTTAGAGGGAGGGGACATTCAGTACTTC. This rearrangement joins TRBV7-3 to TRBJ2-4; 7 bases match TRBD2. V lost 2 bases and J lost 8; bases outside the gene matches: 3. This CDR3 region has 13 residues. Germline CDR1 is SGHTA and CDR2 is FQGTGA.

This clone has a handful of counts. The V and J genes are TRBV6-5 and TRBJ1-5, with 10 bases that match TRBD1. Looked up from germline, CDR1 is MNHEY and CDR2 is SVGAGI. The CDR3 is 15 amino acids. After removal of 5 bases from V and 4 bases from J, the junction contained 5 bases not matched to a gene. CDR3 residues: CASSQDRGENQPQHF. CDR3 DNA sequence: TGTGCCAGCAGTCAGGACAGGGGGGAAAATCAGCCCCAGCATTTT.

The V call is TRBV28, the J call TRBJ1-5, with no clear D. The CDR3 has 16 amino acids. Trimming took 1 base from V and 2 from J, leaving 12 bases between them. The germline gives CDR1 MDHEN, CDR2 SYDVKM. In DNA, the CDR3 is TGTGCCAGCAGTTTATATGGGGTAGTACGCAATCAGCCCCAGCATTTT. It translates to CASSLYGVVRNQPQHF.

Only a few counts were recorded for this clone. The chain combines TRBV4-1 with TRBJ2-6; D remains ambiguous. The CDR3 has 15 residues. Germline V CDR1 and CDR2: MGHRA, YSYEKL. The V and J ends lost 0 bases and 2 bases respectively, with 5 bases between them. The CDR3 nucleotides read TGCGCCAGCAGCCAAGATCTTACTGGGGCCAACGTCCTGACTTTC. This codes for CASSQDLTGANVLTF.

V and J are TRBV7-2 and TRBJ2-7, with D perhaps TRBD2 (5 bases). The CDR3 is made up of 12 amino acids. The germline CDR1 and CDR2 sequences are SGHTA and FQGNSA. V gave up 6 bases and J gave up 4 bases, with 10 bases separating them. CDR3 sequence: CASRSRGYEQYF. The CDR3 DNA reads as TGTGCCAGCAGATCCAGAGGGTACGAGCAGTACTTC.

This chain's CDR3 is CSVSVMSYNEQFF. In DNA form, the CDR3 reads TGCAGCGTTTCGGTCATGTCCTACAATGAGCAGTTCTTC. The gene calls are TRBV29-1 and TRBJ2-1; D is unclear. The germline V and J ends were trimmed by 5 bases and 1 base, with 9 bases remaining between them. CDR3 length: 13 residues. Germline loops: CDR1 SQVTM, CDR2 ANQGSEA.

In this sample, this clone turned up a few times. This chain uses TRBV29-1 with TRBJ2-5; tentatively, D is TRBD2 (5 bases). The CDR3 covers 11 residues. Germline assignment: CDR1 SQVTM and CDR2 ANQGSEA. Trimming cost V 7 bases and J 4 bases, with 10 bases left between them. CDR3 DNA: TGCAGCGCGTCCCGGGGAGAGACCCAGTACTTC. It yields the protein CSASRGETQYF.

The V call is TRBV10-3, the J call TRBJ1-2; possible D gene TRBD1, 6 bases. V was clipped by 8 bases and J by 6 bases, with 22 bases between them. The CDR3 contains 15 residues. Germline V CDR1 and CDR2: ENHRY, SYGVKD. The DNA of the CDR3 is TGTGCCATCCGCCTTTCGGGACAAATCCTGCATGGCTACACCTTC. It specifies CAIRLSGQILHGYTF.

There are a few counts of this clone. This chain links TRBV5-1 with TRBJ2-1; D might be TRBD1 (5 bases). V lost 4 bases, J lost 4 bases, and 18 bases lay in between. The CDR3 spans 16 residues. Germline CDR1 is SGHRS and CDR2 is YFSETQ. In DNA form, the CDR3 reads TGCGCCAGCAGCCCCTTTAGGCAGGGATTTTACAATGAGCAGTTCTTC. Residues: CASSPFRQGFYNEQFF.

This clone was detected many times. V is TRBV4-2 and J is TRBJ1-4, with D maybe TRBD1 (5 bases). The germline V and J ends were trimmed by 0 bases and 8 bases, with 16 bases remaining between them. CDR3 size: 16 residues. Germline assignment: CDR1 LGHNA and CDR2 YNFKEQ. The CDR3 is CASSQDPGTPGEKLFF. CDR3 sequence (DNA): TGTGCCAGCAGCCAAGACCCCGGGACGCCGGGGGAAAAACTGTTTTTT.

The sample holds a few counts of this clone. The chain couples TRBV29-1 to TRBJ1-2; D remains unclear. Germline-derived CDR1 and CDR2 are SQVTM and ANQGSEA. V lost 7 bases to trimming and J lost 4 bases, with 10 bases between them. This CDR3 is 11 amino acids long. This CDR3 reads CSAIVGYGYTF. The DNA of the CDR3 is TGCAGCGCAATCGTGGGCTATGGCTACACCTTC. Full variable domain (missing parts from reference TRBV29-1 and TRBJ1-2): SAVISQKPSRDICQRGTSLTIQCQVDSQVTMMFWYRQQPGQSLTLIATANQGSEATYESGFVIDKFPISRPNLTFSTLTVSNMSPEDSSIYLCSAIVGYGYTFGSGTRLTVV.

The J gene is TRBJ2-3, the V gene TRBV5-4; the D gene is possibly TRBD2 (5 bases). This CDR3 spans 13 amino acids. Trimming left V 5 bases short and J 5 bases short, with 12 bases between. Germline lookup yields CDR1 SGHNT and CDR2 YYREEE (reference sequence). CDR3 DNA: TGTGCCAGCAGTAGCGTGGTGAAAGATACGCAGTATTTT. It translates to CASSSVVKDTQYF.

The V and J genes are TRBV29-1 and TRBJ2-3; 7 bases align to TRBD2. This CDR3 has 13 amino acids. With V trimmed by 5 bases and J by 6 bases, 8 bases remained unmatched. In germline, CDR1 is SQVTM, CDR2 ANQGSEA. The CDR3 region is CSVSDFGGDTQYF. CDR3 nucleotide sequence: TGCAGCGTTTCCGACTTCGGGGGGGATACGCAGTATTTT.

This clone came up a few times. V usage is TRBV7-6 and J usage is TRBJ1-5; D call uncertain. From germline, CDR1 is SGHVS and CDR2 FNYEAQ. CDR3 length: 16 amino acids. The V gene lost 2 bases and the J gene lost 3 bases, with 14 bases spanning the gap. CDR3 bases: TGTGCCAGCAGCTTAACCGCCGGGCAGAACAATCAGCCCCAGCATTTT. It translates to CASSLTAGQNNQPQHF.

In its sample, this clone was seen a few times. This chain uses TRBV28 with TRBJ1-5, with D hard to call. The CDR3 spans 16 residues. The germline CDR1 and CDR2 sequences are MDHEN and SYDVKM. V was shortened by 1 base and J by 1 base, with 11 bases between the two germline ends. Here the CDR3 DNA reads TGTGCCAGCAGTTTATACGGGATGGGGAGCAATCAGCCCCAGCATTTT. Its translation is CASSLYGMGSNQPQHF.

This clone came up a few times. The rearrangement links TRBV7-3 to TRBJ2-1; perhaps TRBD1 as D (6 bases). Trimming shortened V by 4 bases and J by 12 bases, and 19 bases separated the two germline ends. Germline-derived CDR1 and CDR2 are SGHTA and FQGTGA. The CDR3 has 14 residues. This chain's CDR3 is CASSSPANRERQFF. CDR3 sequence (DNA): TGTGCCAGCAGCTCCCCGGCGAACAGGGAAAGGCAGTTCTTC.

This clone was found a few times. The V and J genes are TRBV18 and TRBJ1-6, with TRBD1 matching 11 bases. In germline, CDR1 is KGHSH, CDR2 LQKENI. V lost 2 bases to trimming and J lost 6 bases; unmatched junction nucleotides: 0. CDR3 length equals 15 residues. The CDR3, as DNA: TGTGCCAGCTCACCAGGGACAGGGGGTAATTCACCCCTCCACTTT. Translated, it gives CASSPGTGGNSPLHF. Drawing the rest from reference TRBV18 and TRBJ1-6, the complete variable domain is NAGVMQNPRHLVRRRGQEARLRCSPMKGHSHVYWYRQLPEEGLKFMVYLQKENIIDESGMPKERFSAEFPKEGPSILRIQQVVRGDSAAYFCASSPGTGGNSPLHFGNGTRLTVT.

This clone was seen at least ten times. The rearrangement joins TRBV5-1 to TRBJ2-2; perhaps TRBD2 as D (5 bases). Germline V lookup: CDR1 SGHRS, CDR2 YFSETQ. The CDR3 contains 13 residues. Trimming took 4 bases from V and 3 from J, leaving 7 bases between them. The CDR3: CASSRGDTGELFF. In DNA, the CDR3 is TGCGCCAGCAGCCGGGGAGACACCGGGGAGCTGTTTTTT.

The genes are TRBV5-6 and TRBJ2-7; TRBD1 agrees at 7 bases. The CDR3 is 15 residues long. Germline values: CDR1 SGHDT, CDR2 YYEEEE. Unmatched junction bases numbered 6, after V lost 3 bases and J lost 0 bases. The DNA for the CDR3 is TGTGCCAGCAGCTCCGGGACAGAATTCTCCTACGAGCAGTACGTC. It yields the protein CASSSGTEFSYEQYV.

The chain combines TRBV7-2 with TRBJ2-5, with no clear D. V was clipped by 0 bases and J by 5 bases, with 13 bases between them. The CDR3 has 15 residues. In germline, CDR1 is SGHTA, CDR2 FQGNSA. CDR3 sequence reads: CASSLASTNQETQYF. For the CDR3, the DNA is TGTGCCAGCAGCTTAGCTAGTACGAATCAGGAGACCCAGTACTTC.